One and the same sample provided the 20 T cell receptor beta chains below, sequenced in a study of radiotherapy plus CTLA-4 blockade in lung cancer. The data were produced by immunoSEQ multiplex PCR, yet TCRdb's version contains in-frame clones alone and is incomplete. Counted here are 65,000 to 70,000 clones, around 80% occurring once; the ten biggest clones make up more than 8.5%. Source: peripheral blood, taken from a patient treated with radiotherapy plus ipilimumab. Receptor source: a human donor with non-small cell lung cancer who had a complete response to radiotherapy plus ipilimumab.

This clone appeared a few times. The V call is TRBV19, the J call TRBJ1-2; D not certain. The ends were cut back, 8 bases at V and 3 bases at J, with 16 bases in the middle. The germline V gene has CDR1 LNHDA and CDR2 SQIVND (reference sequence). There are 14 residues in the CDR3. The DNA for the CDR3 is TGTGCCAGTCACGACTGGGGAGAGGACTATGGCTACACCTTC. This sequence encodes CASHDWGEDYGYTF.

This clone came up once. CDR3 protein: CASSPWGSNQPQHF. In DNA, the CDR3 is TGTGCCAGCAGCCCCTGGGGTAGCAATCAGCCCCAGCATTTT. The chain joins TRBV7-2 to TRBJ1-5; the D is unclear. CDR1 is SGHTA and CDR2 is FQGNSA in the germline V gene. There are 14 residues in the CDR3. Deletions cut 5 bases from V and 0 bases from J, with 8 bases between.

The rearrangement joins TRBV10-3 to TRBJ1-5; the match to TRBD1 covers 9 bases. The CDR3 has 15 amino acids. Trimming cost V 5 bases and J 0 bases; bases outside gene matches: 2. Per the germline V gene, CDR1 is ENHRY and CDR2 is SYGVKD. CDR3 residues: CAISRDRDSNQPQHF. CDR3 nucleotide sequence: TGTGCCATCAGTAGGGACAGGGATAGCAATCAGCCCCAGCATTTT.

The gene calls are TRBV7-2 and TRBJ1-4; D possibly corresponds to TRBD1 (5 bases). The CDR3 sequence is 11 residues long. CDR1 and CDR2 (germline): SGHTA, FQGNSA. Trimming cost V 9 bases and J 7 bases, with 9 bases left between them. CDR3: CARGGGEKLFF. CDR3 bases: TGTGCCAGGGGTGGGGGTGAAAAACTGTTTTTT.

This chain links TRBV4-1 with TRBJ1-1, with D unresolved. V gave up 7 bases and J gave up 2 bases, with 20 bases separating them. Germline V gene lookup returns CDR1 MGHRA and CDR2 YSYEKL. The CDR3 sequence is 16 residues long. CDR3 nucleotide sequence: TGCGCCAGCAAACCTGTTGGTAGGGCCCGAAACACTGAAGCTTTCTTT. This sequence encodes CASKPVGRARNTEAFF.

This clone is a singleton in its sample. The chain carries TRBV7-2 and TRBJ1-5; 7 nucleotides line up with TRBD1. The CDR3 is 14 residues long. From germline, CDR1 is SGHTA and CDR2 FQGNSA. J lost 2 bases, V lost 5 bases, and 3 bases had no gene match. CDR3 residues: CASSAQGGNQPQHF. DNA for the CDR3: TGTGCCAGCAGCGCCCAGGGGGGCAATCAGCCCCAGCATTTT.

The CDR3 nucleotides read TGTGCCAGCAGCAGGGGTTATAGCAATCAGCCCCAGCATTTT. Its protein is CASSRGYSNQPQHF. This rearrangement joins TRBV6-6 to TRBJ1-5; D is possibly TRBD1 (6 bases). Germline values: CDR1 MNHNY, CDR2 SVGAGI (reference sequence). This CDR3 comprises 14 residues. Trimming left V 6 bases short and J 0 bases short, with 9 bases between.

This chain joins TRBV7-9 and TRBJ1-4; 7 bases map to TRBD1. Germline CDR1 reads SEHNR; CDR2 reads FQNEAQ (reference sequence). With 4 bases clipped from V and 6 bases from J, the junction kept 11 bases outside the gene matches. This CDR3 has 16 amino acids. CDR3 DNA: TGTGCCAGCAGCTCTCATAGGGCAGGGGGAGATGAAAAACTGTTTTTT. Translated, it gives CASSSHRAGGDEKLFF.

The chain combines TRBV6-5 with TRBJ1-5; TRBD1 matches 7 bases. V trimming: 6 bases; J trimming: 0 bases; junction bases outside the gene matches: 2. This CDR3 has 14 amino acids. Germline assignment: CDR1 MNHEY and CDR2 SVGAGI. The CDR3 coding sequence is TGTGCCAGCAGCCGGGACAGTAGCAATCAGCCCCAGCATTTT. This sequence encodes CASSRDSSNQPQHF.

The chain joins TRBV11-2 to TRBJ2-2; D could derive from TRBD1 or TRBD2 (7 bases each). V dropped 1 base and J dropped 4 bases, with 10 bases sitting between them. CDR1 and CDR2 (germline): SGHAT, FQNNGV. The CDR3 loop spans 15 amino acids. The CDR3 loop reads CASSLAGGVTGELFF. CDR3 sequence (DNA): TGTGCCAGCAGCTTAGCAGGGGGGGTCACCGGGGAGCTGTTTTTT.

V usage is TRBV6-5 and J usage is TRBJ2-7; 9 bases fit TRBD1. The CDR3 has 15 residues. V lost 0 bases and J lost 4; bases outside the gene matches: 4. The germline V gene has CDR1 MNHEY and CDR2 SVGAGI. The DNA of the CDR3 is TGTGCCAGCAGTTACTCGTGGACAGGGGTTTACGAGCAGTACTTC. Amino acids: CASSYSWTGVYEQYF.

The V gene is TRBV10-3, the J gene TRBJ1-1; D perhaps matches TRBD1 (6 bases). The V end was cut by 8 bases, the J end by 0 bases, with 13 bases between. There are 14 residues in the CDR3. Germline V CDR1 and CDR2: ENHRY, SYGVKD. The CDR3: CAIGGTSLNTEAFF. The CDR3 region has the DNA TGTGCCATCGGGGGCACCTCCTTGAACACTGAAGCTTTCTTT.

This clone was picked up a small number of times. The chain joins TRBV4-3 to TRBJ2-2; D gene uncertain. This CDR3 contains 14 residues. Germline lookup yields CDR1 LGHNA and CDR2 YSLEER. V lost 0 bases to trimming and J lost 4 bases, with 6 bases between them. The CDR3 region has the DNA TGCGCCAGCAGCCAAGAGTGGCTCACCGGGGAGCTGTTTTTT. This sequence encodes CASSQEWLTGELFF.

This clone occurred once. The CDR3 is CAIGQGAPNTEAFF. For the CDR3, the DNA is TGTGCCATCGGACAGGGGGCGCCTAACACTGAAGCTTTCTTT. The V gene is TRBV10-3, the J gene TRBJ1-1; TRBD1 agrees at 11 bases. Germline V gives CDR1 ENHRY, CDR2 SYGVKD. The V and J ends lost 8 bases and 2 bases, in that order; junction bases with no gene match: 4. The CDR3 is 14 amino acids.

The J gene is TRBJ1-4, the V gene TRBV10-3; TRBD1 aligns across 7 bases. The CDR3 length is 18 residues. Germline V gene sequence: CDR1 ENHRY, CDR2 SYGVKD. After removal of 2 bases from V and 1 base from J, the junction contained 10 bases not matched to a gene. The chain's CDR3 is CAISEPPPDRLTNEKLFF. CDR3 DNA sequence: TGTGCCATCAGTGAGCCCCCCCCGGACAGGTTAACTAATGAAAAACTGTTTTTT.

CDR3 in DNA: TGTGCCAGCAGTGGGGGCGGGAGTAGGTCCGAGCAGTACGTC. This sequence encodes CASSGGGSRSEQYV. The rearrangement links TRBV2 to TRBJ2-7, with TRBD2 matching 7 bases. This CDR3 contains 14 residues. Germline V gene lookup returns CDR1 SNHLY and CDR2 FYNNEI. V gave up 4 bases and J gave up 6 bases; unmatched junction bases: 9.

This clone appeared a few times. This sequence joins TRBV10-3 and TRBJ1-6; D call uncertain. V shed 7 bases and J shed 9 bases, with 16 bases lying between them. The CDR3 extends over 14 amino acids. Germline loops: CDR1 ENHRY, CDR2 SYGVKD. CDR3 residues: CAIKPERLGSPLHF. In DNA, the CDR3 is TGTGCCATCAAGCCCGAACGGCTCGGTTCACCCCTCCACTTT.

The J gene is TRBJ1-2, the V gene TRBV14; D possibly corresponds to TRBD1 (5 bases). Deletions cut 4 bases from V and 1 base from J, with 7 bases between. The CDR3 has 13 residues. The germline V gene has CDR1 SGHDN and CDR2 FVKESK. DNA of the CDR3: TGTGCCAGCAGCCCAGGGAGTAACTATGGCTACACCTTC. Translation: CASSPGSNYGYTF.

The chain links TRBV9 to TRBJ2-5; D is possibly TRBD1 (6 bases). Germline CDR1 and CDR2: SGDLS and YYNGEE. The CDR3 has 15 amino acids. The V gene lost 1 base and the J gene lost 5 bases, with 15 bases spanning the gap. CDR3 in amino acids: CASSVNSRGGETQYF. In nucleotides, the CDR3 is TGTGCCAGCAGCGTAAATTCCAGGGGCGGGGAGACCCAGTACTTC.

This rearrangement joins TRBV12-5 to TRBJ1-1; D not resolved. V shed 0 bases and J shed 1 base, with 9 bases lying between them. Germline lookup yields CDR1 LGHNT and CDR2 FRNRAP. The CDR3 is 15 amino acids. The CDR3 nucleotides read TGTGCTAGTGGTTTGGTACTGGGGAGGAACACTGAAGCTTTCTTT. Translation gives CASGLVLGRNTEAFF.